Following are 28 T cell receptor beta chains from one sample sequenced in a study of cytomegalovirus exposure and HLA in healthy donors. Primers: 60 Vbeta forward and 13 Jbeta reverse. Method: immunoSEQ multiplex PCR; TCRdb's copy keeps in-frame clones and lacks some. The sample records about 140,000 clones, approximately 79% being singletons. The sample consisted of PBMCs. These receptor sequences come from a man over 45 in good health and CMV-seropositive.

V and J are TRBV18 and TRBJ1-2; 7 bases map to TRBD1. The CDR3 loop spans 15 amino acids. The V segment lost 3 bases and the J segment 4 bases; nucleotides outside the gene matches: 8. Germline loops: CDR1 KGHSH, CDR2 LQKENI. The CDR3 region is CASSPGTAALYGYTF. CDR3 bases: TGTGCCAGCTCACCCGGGACAGCTGCCCTCTATGGCTACACCTTC.

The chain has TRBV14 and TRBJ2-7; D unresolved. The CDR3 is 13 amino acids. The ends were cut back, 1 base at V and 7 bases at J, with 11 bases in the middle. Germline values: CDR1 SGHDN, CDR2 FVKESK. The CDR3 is CASSQVGPGEQYF. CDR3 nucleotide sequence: TGTGCCAGCAGCCAAGTCGGTCCGGGTGAGCAGTACTTC.

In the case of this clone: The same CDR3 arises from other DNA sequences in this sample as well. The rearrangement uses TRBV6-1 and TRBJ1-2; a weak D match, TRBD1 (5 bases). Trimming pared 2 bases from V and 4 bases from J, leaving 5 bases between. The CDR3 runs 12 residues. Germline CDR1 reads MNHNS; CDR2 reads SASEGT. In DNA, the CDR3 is TGTGCCAGCAGTGAACAGGGCTATGGCTACACCTTC. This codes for CASSEQGYGYTF.

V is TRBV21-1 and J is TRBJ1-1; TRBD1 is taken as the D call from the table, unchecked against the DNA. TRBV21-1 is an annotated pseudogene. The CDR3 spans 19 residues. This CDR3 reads CASSKGGTGTTRGNTEAFF. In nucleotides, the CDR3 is TGTGCCAGCAGCAAAGGCGGGACAGGGACTACTAGGGGGAACACTGAAGCTTTCTTT.

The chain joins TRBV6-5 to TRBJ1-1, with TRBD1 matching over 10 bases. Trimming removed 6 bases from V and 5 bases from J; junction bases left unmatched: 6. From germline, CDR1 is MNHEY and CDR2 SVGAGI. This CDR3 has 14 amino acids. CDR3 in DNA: TGTGCCAGCAGCCGAGACAGGGGGCGGACTGAAGCTTTCTTT. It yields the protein CASSRDRGRTEAFF.

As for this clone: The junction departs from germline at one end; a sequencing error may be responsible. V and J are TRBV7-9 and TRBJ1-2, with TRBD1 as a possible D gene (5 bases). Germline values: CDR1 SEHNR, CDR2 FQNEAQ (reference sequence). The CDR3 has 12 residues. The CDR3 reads CSSSLQVEGYTF. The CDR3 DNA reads TGTTCCAGCAGCTTACAGGTAGAAGGCTACACCTTC. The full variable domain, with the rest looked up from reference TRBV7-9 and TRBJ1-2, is DTGVSQNPRHKITKRGQNVTFRCDPISEHNRLYWYRQTLGQGPEFLTYFQNEAQLEKSRLLSDRFSAERPKGSFSTLEIQRTEQGDSAMYLCSSSLQVEGYTFGSGTRLTVV.

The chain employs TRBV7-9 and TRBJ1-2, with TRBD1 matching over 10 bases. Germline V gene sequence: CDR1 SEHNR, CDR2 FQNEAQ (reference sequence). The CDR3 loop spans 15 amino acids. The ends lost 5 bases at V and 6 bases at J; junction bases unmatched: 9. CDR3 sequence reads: CASSAGTGVVDGYTF. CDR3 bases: TGTGCCAGCAGCGCAGGGACAGGGGTTGTAGATGGCTACACCTTC.

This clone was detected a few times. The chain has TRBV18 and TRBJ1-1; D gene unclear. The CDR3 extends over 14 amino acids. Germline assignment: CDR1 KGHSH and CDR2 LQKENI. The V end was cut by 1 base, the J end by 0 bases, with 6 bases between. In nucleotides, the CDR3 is TGTGCCAGCTCACCACAGGAGGTGAACACTGAAGCTTTCTTT. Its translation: CASSPQEVNTEAFF. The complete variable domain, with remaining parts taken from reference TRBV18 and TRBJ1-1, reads NAGVMQNPRHLVRRRGQEARLRCSPMKGHSHVYWYRQLPEEGLKFMVYLQKENIIDESGMPKERFSAEFPKEGPSILRIQQVVRGDSAAYFCASSPQEVNTEAFFGQGTRLTVV.

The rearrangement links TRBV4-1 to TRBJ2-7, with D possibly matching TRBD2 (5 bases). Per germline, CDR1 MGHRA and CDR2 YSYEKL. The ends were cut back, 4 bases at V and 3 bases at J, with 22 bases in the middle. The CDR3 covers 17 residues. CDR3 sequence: CASSRIQDSGVRYEQYF. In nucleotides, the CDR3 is TGCGCCAGCAGCCGCATCCAGGACTCCGGGGTCCGCTACGAGCAGTACTTC.

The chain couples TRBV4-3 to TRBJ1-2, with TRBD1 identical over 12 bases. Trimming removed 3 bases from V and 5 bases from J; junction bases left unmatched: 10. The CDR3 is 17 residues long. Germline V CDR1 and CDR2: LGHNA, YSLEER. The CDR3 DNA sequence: TGCGCCAGCAGCCACTACCCTCCGGGACAGGGGGCGTATGGCTACACCTTC. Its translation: CASSHYPPGQGAYGYTF.

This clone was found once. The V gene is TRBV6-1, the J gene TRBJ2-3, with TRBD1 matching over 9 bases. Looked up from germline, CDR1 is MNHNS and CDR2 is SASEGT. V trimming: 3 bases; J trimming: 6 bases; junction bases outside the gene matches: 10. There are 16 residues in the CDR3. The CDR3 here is CASSEITGTGRDTQYF. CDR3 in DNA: TGTGCCAGCAGTGAGATTACCGGGACAGGGAGGGATACGCAGTATTTT.

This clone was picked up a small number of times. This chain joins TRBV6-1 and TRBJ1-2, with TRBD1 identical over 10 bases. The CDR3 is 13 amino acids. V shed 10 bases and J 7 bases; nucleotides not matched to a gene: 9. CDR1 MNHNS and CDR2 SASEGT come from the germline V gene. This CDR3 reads CAIHGGTGVGYTF. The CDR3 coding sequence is TGTGCCATACACGGCGGGACAGGGGTTGGCTACACCTTC.

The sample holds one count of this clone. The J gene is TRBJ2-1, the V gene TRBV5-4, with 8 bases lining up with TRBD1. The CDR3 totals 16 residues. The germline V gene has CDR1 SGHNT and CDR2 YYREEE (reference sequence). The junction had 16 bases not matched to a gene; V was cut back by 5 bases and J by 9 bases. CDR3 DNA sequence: TGTGCCAGCAGTTCACCGGGACAGGTGAGGGACAGTGAGCAGTTCTTC. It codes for CASSSPGQVRDSEQFF.

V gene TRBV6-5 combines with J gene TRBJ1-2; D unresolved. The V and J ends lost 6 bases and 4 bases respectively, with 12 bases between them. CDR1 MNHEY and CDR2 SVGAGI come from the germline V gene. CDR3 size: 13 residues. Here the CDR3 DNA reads TGTGCCAGCAGACCGGAAGACTTCTATGGCTACACCTTC. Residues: CASRPEDFYGYTF.

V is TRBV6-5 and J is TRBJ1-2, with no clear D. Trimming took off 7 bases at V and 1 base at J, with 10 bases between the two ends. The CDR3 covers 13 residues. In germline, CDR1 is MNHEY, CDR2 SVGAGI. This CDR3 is CASTPGINYGYTF. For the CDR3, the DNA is TGTGCCAGCACCCCCGGGATTAACTATGGCTACACCTTC.

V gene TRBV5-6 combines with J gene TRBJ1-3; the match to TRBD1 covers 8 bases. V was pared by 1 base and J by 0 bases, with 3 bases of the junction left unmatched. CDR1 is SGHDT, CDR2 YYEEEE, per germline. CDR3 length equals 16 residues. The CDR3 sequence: CASSLSGGLSGNTIYF. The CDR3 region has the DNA TGTGCCAGCAGCTTGTCAGGGGGCCTCTCTGGAAACACCATATATTTT.

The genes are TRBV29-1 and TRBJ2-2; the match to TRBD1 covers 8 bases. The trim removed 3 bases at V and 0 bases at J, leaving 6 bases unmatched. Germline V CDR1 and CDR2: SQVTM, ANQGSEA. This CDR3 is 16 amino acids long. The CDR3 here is CSVEAGQVSNTGELFF. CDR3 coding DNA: TGCAGCGTTGAGGCGGGACAGGTTTCGAACACCGGGGAGCTGTTTTTT.

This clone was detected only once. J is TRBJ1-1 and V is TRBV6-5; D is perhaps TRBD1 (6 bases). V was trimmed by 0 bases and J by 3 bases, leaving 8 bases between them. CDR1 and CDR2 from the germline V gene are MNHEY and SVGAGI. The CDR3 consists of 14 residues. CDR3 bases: TGTGCCAGCAGTTACTCCACAGGGCACACTGAAGCTTTCTTT. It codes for CASSYSTGHTEAFF.

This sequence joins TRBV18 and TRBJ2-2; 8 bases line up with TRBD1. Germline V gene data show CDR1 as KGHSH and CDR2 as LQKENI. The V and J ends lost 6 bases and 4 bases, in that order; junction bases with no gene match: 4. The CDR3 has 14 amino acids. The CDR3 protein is CASSGQGATGELFF. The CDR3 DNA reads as TGTGCCAGCTCGGGCCAGGGGGCCACCGGGGAGCTGTTTTTT. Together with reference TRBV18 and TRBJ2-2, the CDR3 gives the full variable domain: NAGVMQNPRHLVRRRGQEARLRCSPMKGHSHVYWYRQLPEEGLKFMVYLQKENIIDESGMPKERFSAEFPKEGPSILRIQQVVRGDSAAYFCASSGQGATGELFFGEGSRLTVL.

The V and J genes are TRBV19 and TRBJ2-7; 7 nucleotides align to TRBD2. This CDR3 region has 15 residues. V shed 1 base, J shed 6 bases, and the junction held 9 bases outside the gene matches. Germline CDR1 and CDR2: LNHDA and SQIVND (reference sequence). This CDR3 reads CASSIVWLGEGEQYF. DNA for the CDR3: TGTGCCAGTAGTATAGTGTGGTTAGGGGAGGGCGAGCAGTACTTC. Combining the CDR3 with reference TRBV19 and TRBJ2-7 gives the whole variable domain DGGITQSPKYLFRKEGQNVTLSCEQNLNHDAMYWYRQDPGQGLRLIYYSQIVNDFQKGDIAEGYSVSREKKESFPLTVTSAQKNPTAFYLCASSIVWLGEGEQYFGPGTRLTVT.

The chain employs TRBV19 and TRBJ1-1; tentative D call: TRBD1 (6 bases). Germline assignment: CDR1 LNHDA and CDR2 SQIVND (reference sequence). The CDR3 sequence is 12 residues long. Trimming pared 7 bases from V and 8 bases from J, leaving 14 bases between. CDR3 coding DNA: TGTGCCAGTACCCCTTCTGGGACAGAAGCTTTCTTT. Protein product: CASTPSGTEAFF.

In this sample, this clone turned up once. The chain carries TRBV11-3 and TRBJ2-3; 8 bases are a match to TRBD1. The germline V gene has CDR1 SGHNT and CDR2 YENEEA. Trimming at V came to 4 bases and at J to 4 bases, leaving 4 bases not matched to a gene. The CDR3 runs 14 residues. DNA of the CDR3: TGTGCCAGCAGCTGGACAGGGATAGCAGATACGCAGTATTTT. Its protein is CASSWTGIADTQYF.

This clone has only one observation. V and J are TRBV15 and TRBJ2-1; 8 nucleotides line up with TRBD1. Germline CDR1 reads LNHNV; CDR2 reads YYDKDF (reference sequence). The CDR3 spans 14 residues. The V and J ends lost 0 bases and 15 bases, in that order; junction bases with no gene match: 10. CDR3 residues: CATSRDWPAGQGFF. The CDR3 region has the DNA TGTGCCACCAGCAGAGATTGGCCCGCCGGACAGGGGTTCTTC.

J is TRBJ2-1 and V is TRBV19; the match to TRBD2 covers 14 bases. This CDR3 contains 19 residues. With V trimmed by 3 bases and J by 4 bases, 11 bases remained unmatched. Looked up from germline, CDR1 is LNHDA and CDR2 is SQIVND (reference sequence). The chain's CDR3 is CASSISRLAGGLWYNEQFF. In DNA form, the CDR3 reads TGTGCCAGTAGTATCTCCCGACTAGCGGGAGGGTTGTGGTACAATGAGCAGTTCTTC.

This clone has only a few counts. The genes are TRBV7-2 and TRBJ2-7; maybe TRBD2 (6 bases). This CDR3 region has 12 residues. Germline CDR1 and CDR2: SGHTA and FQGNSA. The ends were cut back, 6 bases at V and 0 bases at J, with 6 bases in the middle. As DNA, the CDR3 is TGTGCCAGCAGGACTAGCTCCTACGAGCAGTACTTC. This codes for CASRTSSYEQYF.

Here the CDR3 reads CASSLQGAGNTEAFF. The CDR3 DNA sequence: TGTGCCAGCAGTTTACAGGGGGCGGGAAACACTGAAGCTTTCTTT. The rearrangement links TRBV27 to TRBJ1-1; 8 positions agree with TRBD1. V lost 2 bases to trimming and J lost 2 bases; unmatched junction nucleotides: 4. The CDR3 spans 15 residues. Germline V gives CDR1 MNHEY, CDR2 SMNVEV (reference sequence).

In DNA form, the CDR3 reads TGTGCCAGCAGTTACTACCCGGGCGGGGAGCTGTTTTTT. As protein: CASSYYPGGELFF. The rearrangement links TRBV6-5 to TRBJ2-2; D is unresolved. The CDR3 contains 13 residues. Trimming took 1 base from V and 7 from J, leaving 7 bases between them. The germline gives CDR1 MNHEY, CDR2 SVGAGI.

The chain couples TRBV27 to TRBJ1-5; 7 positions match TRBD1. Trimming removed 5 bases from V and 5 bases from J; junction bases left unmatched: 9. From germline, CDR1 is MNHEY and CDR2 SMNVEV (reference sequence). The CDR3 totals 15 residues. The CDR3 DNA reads TGTGCCAGCAGTACCATCGCCAGGGGGGATCAGCCCCAGCATTTT. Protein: CASSTIARGDQPQHF.